The 7 T cell receptor beta chains below come from one sample, sequenced in a study of blood T cell repertoires in COVID-19. Assay: immunoSEQ multiplex PCR; the TCRdb copy retains only in-frame clones and omits some. The data contain around 280,000 clones, 90% of them singletons. Sequencing input: PBMCs or T cells enriched from blood (not recorded which). These receptors were obtained from a woman younger than 30 with acute COVID-19.

J is TRBJ2-3 and V is TRBV11-2; 7 bases match TRBD2. The CDR3 consists of 16 residues. J gave up 4 bases and V 2 bases, and 9 bases lay outside the gene matches. The germline CDR1 and CDR2 sequences are SGHAT and FQNNGV. This chain's CDR3 is CASSLRRQGGPDTQYF. CDR3 nucleotides: TGTGCCAGCAGCTTAAGGAGGCAGGGAGGGCCAGATACGCAGTATTTT.

The chain employs TRBV10-2 and TRBJ2-3; TRBD2 agrees at 10 bases. Germline assignment: CDR1 WSHSY and CDR2 SAAADI. Trimming cost V 8 bases and J 1 base; bases outside gene matches: 6. This CDR3 comprises 15 residues. The CDR3 is CASDPGLAGTDTQYF. CDR3 DNA: TGCGCCAGCGACCCAGGACTAGCGGGCACAGATACGCAGTATTTT.

The chain carries TRBV30 and TRBJ2-7; no clear D. Trimming removed 1 base from V and 6 bases from J, with 13 bases in between. The CDR3 extends over 13 amino acids. Germline CDR1 and CDR2: GTSNPN and SVGIG (reference sequence). The CDR3 nucleotides are TGTGCCTGGAGTGCGGGTGTTGTCGCCGAGCAGTACTTC. As protein: CAWSAGVVAEQYF.

The V call is TRBV5-1, the J call TRBJ2-7; D possibly corresponds to TRBD2 (6 bases). The germline V and J ends were trimmed by 5 bases and 3 bases, with 12 bases remaining between them. Germline V gene lookup returns CDR1 SGHRS and CDR2 YFSETQ. The CDR3 has 13 residues. CDR3 amino acids: CASREWGGYEQYF. The CDR3 nucleotides read TGCGCCAGCAGGGAATGGGGAGGCTACGAGCAGTACTTC.

For the CDR3, the DNA is TGTGCCAGCAGCTTGGGGGGACTAGCGGGAGCGGAGCAGTTCTTC. Encoded protein: CASSLGGLAGAEQFF. The chain couples TRBV5-5 to TRBJ2-1; TRBD2 matches 14 bases. Germline trimming cut 0 bases from V and 10 bases from J; bases unmatched to any gene: 3. The CDR3 sequence is 15 residues long. Looked up from germline, CDR1 is SGHKS and CDR2 is YYEKEE (reference sequence). Full variable domain (missing parts from reference TRBV5-5 and TRBJ2-1): DAGVTQSPTHLIKTRGQQVTLRCSPISGHKSVSWYQQVLGQGPQFIFQYYEKEERGRGNFPDRFSARQFPNYSSELNVNALLLGDSALYLCASSLGGLAGAEQFFGPGTRLTVL.

The gene calls are TRBV12-3 or TRBV12-4 and TRBJ1-4, with D perhaps matching TRBD1 (6 bases). This CDR3 region has 13 residues. Deletions cut 5 bases from V and 8 bases from J, with 12 bases between. This CDR3 reads CASSPDRGEKLFF. CDR3 bases: TGTGCCAGCAGTCCGGACAGAGGGGAAAAACTGTTTTTT.

The V and J genes are TRBV2 and TRBJ2-1, with TRBD2 matching over 8 bases. The V gene end was trimmed by 4 bases and the J gene end by 6 bases; junction bases not matched to a gene: 8. The germline CDR1 and CDR2 sequences are SNHLY and FYNNEI. This CDR3 region has 15 residues. The CDR3 DNA follows: TGTGCCAGCAGTGTGAGCGGGAGCTTTGTCAATGAGCAGTTCTTC. This translates into CASSVSGSFVNEQFF.